These 5 T cell receptor beta chains were all obtained from the same sample, sequenced in a study of control samples from healthy donors and cancer patients. The assay was immunoSEQ multiplex PCR, and TCRdb's table has in-frame clones only and misses some. The data hold 150,000 to 200,000 clones, with about 90% observed a single time. Sequenced input: blood. These receptors originate from a woman aged 25 to 39 in good health.

The J gene is TRBJ2-1, the V gene TRBV9, with D perhaps matching TRBD2 (5 bases). The CDR3 runs to 16 residues. Germline CDR1 is SGDLS and CDR2 is YYNGEE. V was cut by 0 bases and J by 4 bases, with 14 bases left in between. CDR3 residues: CASSVGGSALYNEQFF. CDR3 sequence (DNA): TGTGCCAGCAGCGTAGGGGGTAGCGCACTTTACAATGAGCAGTTCTTC.

V is TRBV5-8 and J is TRBJ1-5; TRBD1 might be the D (6 bases). Trimming took 3 bases from V and 0 from J, leaving 10 bases between them. CDR3 length: 15 residues. From germline, CDR1 is SGHTS and CDR2 YDEGEE. CDR3 region: CASSSGTPSNQPQHF. CDR3 nucleotide sequence: TGTGCCAGCAGCTCCGGGACACCTAGCAATCAGCCCCAGCATTTT.

V usage is TRBV19 and J usage is TRBJ1-2; tentative D call: TRBD1 (5 bases). The CDR3 contains 15 residues. CDR1 and CDR2 (germline): LNHDA, SQIVND (reference sequence). V was trimmed by 2 bases and J by 2 bases, leaving 12 bases between them. The CDR3 here is CASSISTDRNYGYTF. In DNA form, the CDR3 reads TGTGCCAGTAGTATATCGACCGACAGAAACTATGGCTACACCTTC. The full variable domain, completed using reference TRBV19 and TRBJ1-2, is DGGITQSPKYLFRKEGQNVTLSCEQNLNHDAMYWYRQDPGQGLRLIYYSQIVNDFQKGDIAEGYSVSREKKESFPLTVTSAQKNPTAFYLCASSISTDRNYGYTFGSGTRLTVV.

The chain combines TRBV2 with TRBJ1-3; possibly TRBD1 for D (5 bases). Germline CDR1 is SNHLY and CDR2 is FYNNEI. This CDR3 contains 17 residues. Trimming stripped 6 bases from V and 0 bases from J, with 18 bases between. The chain's CDR3 is CASSARLGQSSGNTIYF. The CDR3 DNA reads as TGTGCCAGCAGCGCGCGGCTCGGACAAAGCTCTGGAAACACCATATATTTT.

The table lists this clone with a count of one. V gene TRBV7-9 combines with J gene TRBJ2-1; the D call may be TRBD1 or TRBD2 (5 bases each). The CDR3 has 13 residues. The germline V gene has CDR1 SEHNR and CDR2 FQNEAQ (reference sequence). V was trimmed by 6 bases and J by 1 base, leaving 7 bases between them. DNA for the CDR3: TGTGCCAGCAGGGGACCTTCCTACAATGAGCAGTTCTTC. Its translation is CASRGPSYNEQFF.